One sample yielded the 20 T cell receptor beta chains listed below, sequenced in a study of a mutant IDH1 vaccine in newly diagnosed glioma. Time point indicated: week 5, during vaccination. Topical imiquimod accompanied each vaccine dose, which consisted of 300 ug of mutant IDH1 20-mer peptide. These receptors have no known antigen. TCRdb's table, derived via immunoSEQ multiplex PCR, lists solely in-frame clones and lacks some. In the table there are approximately 26,000 clones, more than 70% of which are singletons. Sequencing used PBMCs, obtained from a glioma patient whose treatment included an IDH1 peptide vaccine. The receptors here all came from a man aged 18-30 years with glioma.

This chain links TRBV30 with TRBJ1-2, with D possibly TRBD1 on 5 matching bases. Per germline, CDR1 GTSNPN and CDR2 SVGIG (reference sequence). V dropped 2 bases and J dropped 6 bases, with 19 bases sitting between them. CDR3 length: 15 residues. For the CDR3, the DNA is TGTGCCTGGAGTACAAGGCAGGGAGGTAGAGATGGCTACACCTTC. As protein: CAWSTRQGGRDGYTF.

This sequence joins TRBV19 and TRBJ2-2; 7 bases are shared with TRBD2. Germline trimming cut 7 bases from V and 5 bases from J; bases unmatched to any gene: 4. The CDR3 runs 13 residues. Germline CDR1 reads LNHDA; CDR2 reads SQIVND (reference sequence). DNA of the CDR3: TGTGCCAGTAATCTAGCGGAGACCGGGGAGCTGTTTTTT. Protein product: CASNLAETGELFF.

The V gene is TRBV19, the J gene TRBJ1-3; D remains unclear. The CDR3 has 13 amino acids. Germline-derived CDR1 and CDR2 are LNHDA and SQIVND (reference sequence). V lost 7 bases to trimming and J lost 7 bases, with 14 bases between them. For the CDR3, the DNA is TGTGCCAGTAACCCTACGAGTGGGAACACCATATATTTT. Its protein product is CASNPTSGNTIYF.

The chain couples TRBV11-2 to TRBJ2-3; D may be TRBD1 or TRBD2 (5 bases each). This CDR3 has 15 amino acids. Trimming took off 2 bases at V and 0 bases at J, with 9 bases between the two ends. Germline V lookup: CDR1 SGHAT, CDR2 FQNNGV. In nucleotides, the CDR3 is TGTGCCAGCAGCTTACGGGGCTGGAGCACAGATACGCAGTATTTT. This sequence encodes CASSLRGWSTDTQYF.

Only a few counts were recorded for this clone. V gene TRBV28 combines with J gene TRBJ2-1, with 9 bases that match TRBD2. Germline assignment: CDR1 MDHEN and CDR2 SYDVKM. V shed 6 bases, J shed 6 bases, and the junction held 9 bases outside the gene matches. This CDR3 spans 15 amino acids. The CDR3 loop reads CASSEAGGPLNEQFF. As DNA, the CDR3 is TGTGCCAGCAGCGAAGCGGGAGGCCCCCTCAATGAGCAGTTCTTC.

The V call is TRBV9, the J call TRBJ2-7; D gene uncertain. The CDR3 covers 13 residues. Trimming cost V 4 bases and J 6 bases, with 14 bases left between them. The germline V gene has CDR1 SGDLS and CDR2 YYNGEE. DNA of the CDR3: TGTGCCAGCAGCCAAGGCATGACGGGCGAGCAGTACTTC. Protein sequence: CASSQGMTGEQYF.

The chain carries TRBV30 and TRBJ2-1; D is ambiguous. The CDR3 runs 17 residues. V dropped 2 bases and J dropped 0 bases, with 17 bases sitting between them. Germline V gene sequence: CDR1 GTSNPN, CDR2 SVGIG (reference sequence). The CDR3 reads CAWSRPRKVSSYNEQFF. CDR3 DNA: TGTGCCTGGAGTCGCCCTCGGAAGGTTAGCTCCTACAATGAGCAGTTCTTC. Based on the CDR3 plus reference TRBV30 and TRBJ2-1, the full variable domain is SQTIHQWPATLVQPVGSPLSLECTVEGTSNPNLYWYRQAAGRGLQLLFYSVGIGQISSEVPQNLSASRPQDRQFILSSKKLLLSDSGFYLCAWSRPRKVSSYNEQFFGPGTRLTVL.

CDR3 bases: TGTGCCTGGAGTGTCGACAGAAACTATGGCTACACCTTC. Translation: CAWSVDRNYGYTF. The chain combines TRBV30 with TRBJ1-2, with D perhaps matching TRBD1 (5 bases). The CDR3 contains 13 residues. Germline V gene sequence: CDR1 GTSNPN, CDR2 SVGIG (reference sequence). V shed 0 bases and J shed 2 bases, with 7 bases lying between them.

The V and J genes are TRBV6-5 and TRBJ1-5; unclear D gene. Germline V gives CDR1 MNHEY, CDR2 SVGAGI. Trimming pared 0 bases from V and 2 bases from J, leaving 8 bases between. This CDR3 region has 15 residues. The CDR3 sequence: CASSYSRGGNQPQHF. The CDR3, as DNA: TGTGCCAGCAGTTACTCGAGAGGTGGCAATCAGCCCCAGCATTTT.

This chain uses TRBV19 with TRBJ1-2, with D perhaps matching TRBD1 (6 bases). Germline values: CDR1 LNHDA, CDR2 SQIVND (reference sequence). V was shortened by 3 bases and J by 3 bases, with 20 bases between the two germline ends. The length of the CDR3 is 17 residues. The DNA for the CDR3 is TGTGCCAGTAGTATGCTATCGGACAGCAAACTCCACTATGGCTACACCTTC. Translating gives CASSMLSDSKLHYGYTF.

The J gene is TRBJ1-1, the V gene TRBV5-6; D unclear. In germline, CDR1 is SGHDT, CDR2 YYEEEE. The CDR3 consists of 13 residues. Deletions cut 0 bases from V and 1 base from J, with 4 bases between. This CDR3 is CASSLGGNTEAFF. The DNA for the CDR3 is TGTGCCAGCAGCTTGGGCGGGAACACTGAAGCTTTCTTT.

This clone turned up a few times. The rearrangement links TRBV5-8 to TRBJ1-1; TRBD1 is a possible D gene (6 bases). Deletions cut 5 bases from V and 4 bases from J, with 18 bases between. CDR3 length: 15 residues. Germline V gene sequence: CDR1 SGHTS, CDR2 YDEGEE. Here the CDR3 DNA reads TGTGCCAGCAGTCTGGGGGGGCCTAAGGGCACTGAAGCTTTCTTT. Encoded protein: CASSLGGPKGTEAFF.

This chain uses TRBV6-6 with TRBJ2-7; D uncertain. Trimming removed 6 bases from V and 1 base from J, with 13 bases in between. This CDR3 comprises 14 residues. From germline, CDR1 is MNHNY and CDR2 SVGAGI (reference sequence). As DNA, the CDR3 is TGTGCCAGCAGCCTAACGGGTCGTTCCTACGAGCAGTACTTC. Protein: CASSLTGRSYEQYF.

The chain uses TRBV6-6 and TRBJ1-1; D not certain. CDR1 is MNHNY, CDR2 SVGAGI, per germline (reference sequence). Deletions cut 3 bases from V and 1 base from J, with 9 bases between. This CDR3 has 14 residues. The CDR3 DNA sequence: TGTGCCAGCAGTTATACGGTTTGGAACACTGAAGCTTTCTTT. Residues: CASSYTVWNTEAFF.

The V and J genes are TRBV28 and TRBJ1-5; D unclear. Trimming left V 3 bases short and J 7 bases short, with 13 bases between. Germline values: CDR1 MDHEN, CDR2 SYDVKM. This CDR3 region has 14 residues. The CDR3 sequence: CASSLGFGWQPQHF. The CDR3 DNA reads as TGTGCCAGCAGTTTGGGGTTTGGTTGGCAGCCCCAGCATTTT.

In its sample, this clone was seen a few times. The V call is TRBV10-3, the J call TRBJ2-5; D perhaps matches TRBD2 (6 bases). The CDR3 is 12 residues long. V was pared by 4 bases and J by 11 bases, with 14 bases between. CDR1 is ENHRY, CDR2 SYGVKD, per germline. The CDR3 is CAISGPWGEQYF. In nucleotides, the CDR3 is TGTGCCATCAGTGGGCCTTGGGGGGAGCAGTACTTC.

The CDR3 loop reads CASSLVGRNEQFF. The CDR3 bases are TGCGCCAGCAGCTTGGTTGGGCGAAATGAGCAGTTCTTC. V usage is TRBV5-1 and J usage is TRBJ2-1; D ambiguous. CDR3 length: 13 amino acids. The V gene's germline CDR1 is SGHRS and CDR2 YFSETQ. Deletions cut 0 bases from V and 7 bases from J, with 8 bases between.

V is TRBV27 and J is TRBJ2-6; TRBD2 matches 7 bases. V dropped 8 bases and J dropped 2; count of bases not matched to a gene: 9. Germline CDR1 and CDR2: MNHEY and SMNVEV (reference sequence). The CDR3 contains 16 residues. The CDR3 nucleotides read TGTGCCAGCGGGGGGGAGATGCAGGCTGGGGCCAACGTCCTGACTTTC. Protein: CASGGEMQAGANVLTF.

This chain connects TRBV5-6 to TRBJ1-1; D gene unclear. Germline V CDR1 and CDR2: SGHDT, YYEEEE. V lost 3 bases, J lost 6 bases, and 12 bases lay in between. There are 13 residues in the CDR3. In DNA form, the CDR3 reads TGTGCCAGCAGCTACACGGAGGGCGCTGAAGCTTTCTTT. It encodes CASSYTEGAEAFF.

The chain recombines TRBV4-2 with TRBJ1-1, with no clear D. The CDR3 extends over 14 amino acids. Germline loops: CDR1 LGHNA, CDR2 YNFKEQ. Trimming took off 0 bases at V and 1 base at J, with 6 bases between the two ends. The CDR3 region is CASSQDSKNTEAFF. The DNA of the CDR3 is TGTGCCAGCAGCCAAGACAGCAAGAACACTGAAGCTTTCTTT.